The rows below give T cell receptor beta chains drawn from one sample of a study of breast tumors, draining lymph nodes, adjacent tissues. One entry per CDR3 protein, called by TCRdb with MiXCR from the multiplex PCR reads. The table records over 150,000 distinct CDR3 sequences, approximately 30% of them present only once. Sequencing used axillary lymph node tissue. These receptors were taken from a female donor with breast cancer. Some clones in this sample may be carry-over from other donors' samples. Each CDR3 is given with its conserved first and last residue. The D gene is left open where the match is weak. Rows may omit the clone size; those that give it use once, few, many or a size class.

TRBJ2-5 | many | NA | TRBV19 | TGTGCCAGTAGTAAAACAGGGAGCGGGGAGACCCAGTACTTC | CASSKTGSGETQYF
TRBJ2-5 | NA | TRBD2 | TRBV10-3 | TGTGCCATCGGGGGGGGGGAAGAGACCCAGTACTTC | CAIGGGEETQYF
TRBJ1-4 | many | NA | TRBV18 | TGTGCCAGCTCACCACGGACGAGGAACGAAAAACTGTTTTTT | CASSPRTRNEKLFF
TRBJ1-5 | NA | NA | TRBV25-1 | TGTGCCTGCAGTGCTCGGAATAGCAATCAGCCCCAGCATTTT | CACSARNSNQPQHF
TRBJ1-1 | many | NA | TRBV7-8 | TGTGCCAGCAGCTTAGCCGGGGAGGCTGAAGCTTTCTTT | CASSLAGEAEAFF
TRBJ1-2 | many | NA | TRBV18 | TGTGCCAGCTCACGAAATAGGGAGTCTAACTATGGCTACACCTTC | CASSRNRESNYGYTF
TRBJ2-3 | many | NA | TRBV29-1 | TGCAGCGCCCCCTCGGAGGGAAGTTCAGATACGCAGTATTTT | CSAPSEGSSDTQYF
TRBJ2-3 | many | NA | TRBV19 | TGTGCCAGTATGGCTAAGCGGGTGACAGATACGCAGTATTTT | CASMAKRVTDTQYF
TRBJ2-7 | many | TRBD2 | TRBV4-2 | TGTGCCAGCAGCCAAGGATATCGGAGGCGGGAGGGCCCCTACGAGCAGTACTTC | CASSQGYRRREGPYEQYF
TRBJ1-2 | many | NA | TRBV19 | TGTGCCAGTAGTATAGCTAGAAACTATGGCTACACCTTC | CASSIARNYGYTF
TRBJ2-3 | many | NA | TRBV11-2 | TGTGCCAGCAGCTCCGTAGGGGGAGGGCCATGGGATACGCAGTATTTT | CASSSVGGGPWDTQYF
TRBJ2-4 | few | NA | TRBV12-3/TRBV12-4 | TGTGCCAGCAGCCAACGACTAGGGTTTGCGAACATTCAGTACTTC | CASSQRLGFANIQYF
TRBJ2-5 | many | NA | TRBV19 | TGTGCCAGTAGTATCGGCGGCAGCCAAGAGACCCAGTACTTC | CASSIGGSQETQYF
TRBJ2-7 | few | TRBD2 | TRBV6-2/TRBV6-3 | TGTGCCAGCAGCCCCGGGGGGACTTCCTACGAGCAGTACTTC | CASSPGGTSYEQYF
TRBJ2-7 | many | TRBD2 | TRBV12-3/TRBV12-4 | TGTGCCAGCAGTTTAGGAGCGGGGGGGCGCGAGCAGTACTTC | CASSLGAGGREQYF
TRBJ2-7 | many | TRBD1 | TRBV7-9 | TGTGCCAGCAGCCTTGGGACAGGCGGTAGCTCCTACGAGCAGTACTTC | CASSLGTGGSSYEQYF
TRBJ1-6 | many | NA | TRBV19 | TGTGCCAGTAGTAGAGGGACGGGTACAGACAATTCACCCCTCCACTTT | CASSRGTGTDNSPLHF
TRBJ1-1 | few | TRBD1 | TRBV7-9 | TGTGCCAGCAGCCTTGGACAGGGGGCTGAAGCTTTCTTT | CASSLGQGAEAFF
TRBJ2-3 | many | NA | TRBV5-1 | TGCGCCAGCAGCTTGGGGAGGGCCCCAGATACGCAGTATTTT | CASSLGRAPDTQYF
TRBJ1-4 | many | NA | TRBV4-2 | TGTGCCAGCAGCCAAGGGGTTGGAGGGGCAGGAGAAAAACTGTTTTTT | CASSQGVGGAGEKLFF
TRBJ2-5 | many | TRBD2 | TRBV3-1 | TGTGCCAGCAGACATACTAGCGGGGGGGCGATTTGGGAGACCCAGTACTTC | CASRHTSGGAIWETQYF
TRBJ2-7 | many | NA | TRBV2 | TGTGCCAGCAAGGACAGTCCCTACGAGCAGTACTTC | CASKDSPYEQYF
TRBJ2-3 | many | TRBD2 | TRBV5-1 | TGCGCCAGCAGCTTCGAGACGGGGGGGGTGGATACGCAGTATTTT | CASSFETGGVDTQYF
TRBJ2-2 | many | NA | TRBV5-4 | TGTGCCAGTGCGGACCAAAAGTGGGCCGGGGAGCTGTTTTTT | CASADQKWAGELFF
TRBJ2-3 | NA | NA | TRBV6-5 | TGTGCCAGCAGTCACTCGTGGCAGCTAGAAACAGATACGCAGTATTTT | CASSHSWQLETDTQYF
TRBJ2-1 | NA | NA | TRBV5-6 | TGTGCCAGCAGCTTGGCGGGGAGCTCCTACGAGCAGTTCTTC | CASSLAGSSYEQFF
TRBJ2-2 | NA | TRBD2 | TRBV6-6 | TGTGCCAGCGGTACCTGGGCTAGCGGGAGGGCAGGATGGGAGTTT | CASGTWASGRAGWEF
TRBJ2-7 | many | NA | TRBV5-1 | TGCGCCAGCAGCAAGGACATTATAACCTACGAGCAGTACTTC | CASSKDIITYEQYF
TRBJ2-6 | many | NA | TRBV6-5 | TGTGCCAGCAGTCGTACAGGGCCCGGGGCCAACGTCCTGACTTTC | CASSRTGPGANVLTF
TRBJ2-3 | many | NA | TRBV20-1 | TGCAGTGCTAGAGGCGCAGGGGTGGGGTCTAGCACAGATACGCAGTATTTT | CSARGAGVGSSTDTQYF
TRBJ2-1 | many | TRBD2 | TRBV20-1 | TGCAGTGCTAGAGATCGGCTAGCGGGCCTATACAATGAGCAGTTCTTC | CSARDRLAGLYNEQFF
TRBJ1-6 | many | TRBD1 | TRBV6-2/TRBV6-3 | TGTGCCAGCAGCCCACCGGGGACAGGGAATTCACCCCTCCACTTT | CASSPPGTGNSPLHF
TRBJ1-2 | once | NA | TRBV24-1 | TGTGCCACCAGGCCCGACGGGGGGCCCTATGGCTACACCTTC | CATRPDGGPYGYTF
TRBJ1-5 | many | NA | TRBV4-2 | TGTGCCAGCAGCCAAGAAGACTATAGCAATCAGCCCCAGCATTTT | CASSQEDYSNQPQHF
TRBJ2-2 | NA | TRBD1 | TRBV7-9 | TGTGCCAGCAGCTCCCTGGACGGGACAGCGAACACCGGGGAGCTGTTTTTT | CASSSLDGTANTGELFF
TRBJ2-6 | NA | TRBD1 | TRBV13 | TGTGCCAGCAGCTTAGGGACAGGGTCTGGGGCCAACGTCCTGACTTTC | CASSLGTGSGANVLTF
TRBJ2-7 | many | NA | TRBV10-2 | TGCGCCAGCAGTGAGTCTGGACAGACTCAGTACTTC | CASSESGQTQYF
TRBJ1-5 | NA | NA | TRBV6-2/TRBV6-3 | TGTGCCAGCTCCGAGCAGGGGTTTGAGAGCAATCAGCCCCAGCATTTT | CASSEQGFESNQPQHF
TRBJ2-1 | many | NA | TRBV20-1 | TGCAGTGCTAGTAGGGGGAGAACCTACAATGAGCAGTTCTTC | CSASRGRTYNEQFF
TRBJ2-2 | many | NA | TRBV10-3 | TGTGCCATCAGCCCTCGGGGGGCGGGGAACACCGGGGAGCTGTTTTTT | CAISPRGAGNTGELFF
TRBJ2-6 | NA | NA | TRBV2 | TGTGCCAGCAACTGGGGGGGGCGCGGTGGCGGGACCAACGTCCTGACTTTC | CASNWGGRGGGTNVLTF
TRBJ2-1 | NA | NA | TRBV9 | TGTGCCAGCAGCCCCCCGGCGACTAGCTCCTACAATGAGCAGTTCTTC | CASSPPATSSYNEQFF
TRBJ1-2 | many | NA | TRBV20-1 | TGCAGTGCTAGAGATCACGTAACGGGGCTTGGCTACACCTTC | CSARDHVTGLGYTF
TRBJ2-3 | many | TRBD2 | TRBV7-8 | TGTGCCAGCAGCTTAGTTTGGAGCGGGACTAGCACAGATACGCAGTATTTT | CASSLVWSGTSTDTQYF
TRBJ1-2 | many | TRBD1 | TRBV2 | TGTGCCAGCAGTGGGGGACAGGGGGCAAATGGCTACACCTTC | CASSGGQGANGYTF
TRBJ2-2 | NA | TRBD2 | TRBV7-9 | TGTGCCAGCAGCTTTGGCGGGAGCTCTGGAAACACCGGGGAGCTGTTTTTT | CASSFGGSSGNTGELFF
TRBJ2-2 | many | NA | TRBV6-5 | TGTGCCAGCAGTTACACGCAGACAGGTTCCGGGGAGCTGTTTTTT | CASSYTQTGSGELFF
TRBJ2-5 | NA | NA | TRBV11-2 | TGCGCCAGCAGCTTATCGGCAGAAAAGACCCAGTACTTC | CASSLSAEKTQYF
TRBJ2-3 | many | TRBD2 | TRBV19 | TGTGCCAGTAGCCTCGGGGGGGTTGTCACAGATACGCAGTATTTT | CASSLGGVVTDTQYF
TRBJ1-5 | many | TRBD1 | TRBV7-3 | TGTGCCAGCAGCCGGGACAGGGGTCAGCCCCAGCATTTT | CASSRDRGQPQHF
TRBJ2-6 | few | NA | TRBV6-2/TRBV6-3 | TGTGCCAGCAGTTACGCGGCAGGGGCAATCTCTGGGGCCAACGTCCTGACTTTC | CASSYAAGAISGANVLTF
TRBJ2-5 | few | NA | TRBV5-6 | TGTGCCAGCAGCCCTCGAAGGGCCCGGGCGGAGACCCAGTACTTC | CASSPRRARAETQYF
TRBJ2-2 | NA | NA | TRBV11-2 | TGTGCCAGCAGCTTAAGTGGAGGGGGCTTGAGGGAGCTGTTTTTT | CASSLSGGGLRELFF
TRBJ2-3 | many | TRBD1 | TRBV15 | TGTGCCACCAGCAGAGATCGCGGACAGGGAGTAGGTGGTACGCAGTATTTT | CATSRDRGQGVGGTQYF
TRBJ2-2 | NA | NA | TRBV12-3/TRBV12-4 | TGTGCCAGCAGCCTCCTCCCCGACACCGGGGAGCTGTTCTTT | CASSLLPDTGELFF
TRBJ1-2 | NA | NA | TRBV2 | TGTGCCAGCAGTGAAAGAGTACCGGGGACCTACTATGGCTACACCTTC | CASSERVPGTYYGYTF
TRBJ2-3 | many | TRBD1 | TRBV10-3 | TGTGCCATCAGGGGGACAGGAGGTGGGCTGGCGCAGTATTTT | CAIRGTGGGLAQYF
TRBJ1-2 | many | NA | TRBV13 | TGTGCCAGCAGCTTTGGGCGACAGGACTACACCTTC | CASSFGRQDYTF